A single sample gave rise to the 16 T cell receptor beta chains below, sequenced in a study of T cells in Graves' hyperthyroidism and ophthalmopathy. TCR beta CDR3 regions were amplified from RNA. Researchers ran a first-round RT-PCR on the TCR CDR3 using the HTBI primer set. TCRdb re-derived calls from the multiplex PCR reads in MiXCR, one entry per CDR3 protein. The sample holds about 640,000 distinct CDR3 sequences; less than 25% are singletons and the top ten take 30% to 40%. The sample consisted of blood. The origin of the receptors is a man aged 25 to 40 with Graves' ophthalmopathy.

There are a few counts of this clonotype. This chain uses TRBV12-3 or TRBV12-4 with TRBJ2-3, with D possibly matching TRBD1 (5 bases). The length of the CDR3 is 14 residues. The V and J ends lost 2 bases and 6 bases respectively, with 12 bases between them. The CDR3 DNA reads TGTGCCAGCAGTTTATCGGCGAAGGGGGATACGCAGTATTTT. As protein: CASSLSAKGDTQYF.

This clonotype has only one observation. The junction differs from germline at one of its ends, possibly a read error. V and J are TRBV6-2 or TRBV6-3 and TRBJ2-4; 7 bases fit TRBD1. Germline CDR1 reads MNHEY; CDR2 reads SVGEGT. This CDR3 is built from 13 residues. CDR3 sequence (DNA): TGCGGACAGGCCGGTCTAGCCAAAAACATTCAGTACTTC. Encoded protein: CGQAGLAKNIQYF.

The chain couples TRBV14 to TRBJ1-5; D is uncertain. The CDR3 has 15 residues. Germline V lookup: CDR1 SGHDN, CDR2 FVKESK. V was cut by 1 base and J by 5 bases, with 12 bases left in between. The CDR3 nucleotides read TGTGCCAGCAGCCAAGTTTGGACGGATGATCAGCCCCAGCATTTT. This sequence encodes CASSQVWTDDQPQHF.

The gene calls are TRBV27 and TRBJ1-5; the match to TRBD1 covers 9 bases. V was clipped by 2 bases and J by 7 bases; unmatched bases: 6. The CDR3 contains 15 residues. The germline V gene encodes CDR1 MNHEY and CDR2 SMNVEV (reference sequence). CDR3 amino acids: CASSLIGTGWQPQHF. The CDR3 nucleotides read TGTGCCAGCAGTTTAATCGGGACAGGGTGGCAGCCCCAGCATTTT.

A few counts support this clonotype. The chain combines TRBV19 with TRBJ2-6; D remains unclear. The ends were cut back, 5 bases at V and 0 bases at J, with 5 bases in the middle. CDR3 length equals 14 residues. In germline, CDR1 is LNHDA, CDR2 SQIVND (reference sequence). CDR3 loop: CASSEVSGANVLTF. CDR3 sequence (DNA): TGTGCCAGTAGTGAAGTCTCTGGGGCCAACGTCCTGACTTTC.

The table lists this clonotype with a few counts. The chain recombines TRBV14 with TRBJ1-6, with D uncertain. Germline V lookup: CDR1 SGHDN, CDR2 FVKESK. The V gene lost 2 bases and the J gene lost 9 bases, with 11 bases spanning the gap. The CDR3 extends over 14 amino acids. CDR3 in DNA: TGTGCCAGCAGCCAACTAGGAGGCCCTTCACCCCTCCACTTT. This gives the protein CASSQLGGPSPLHF.

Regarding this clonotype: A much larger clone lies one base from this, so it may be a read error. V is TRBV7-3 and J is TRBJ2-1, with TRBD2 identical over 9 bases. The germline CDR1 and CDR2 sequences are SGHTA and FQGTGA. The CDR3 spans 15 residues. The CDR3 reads CASSVSGSSYSEQFF. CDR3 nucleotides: TGTGCCAGCAGCGTTAGCGGGAGCTCCTACAGTGAGCAGTTCTTC.

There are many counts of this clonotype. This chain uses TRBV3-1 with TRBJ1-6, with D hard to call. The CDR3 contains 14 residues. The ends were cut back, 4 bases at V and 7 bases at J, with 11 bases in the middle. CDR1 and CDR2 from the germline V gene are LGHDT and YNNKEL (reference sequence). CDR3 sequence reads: CASSLGRSNSPLHF. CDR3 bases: TGTGCCAGCAGCCTAGGACGGTCAAATTCACCCCTCCACTTT.

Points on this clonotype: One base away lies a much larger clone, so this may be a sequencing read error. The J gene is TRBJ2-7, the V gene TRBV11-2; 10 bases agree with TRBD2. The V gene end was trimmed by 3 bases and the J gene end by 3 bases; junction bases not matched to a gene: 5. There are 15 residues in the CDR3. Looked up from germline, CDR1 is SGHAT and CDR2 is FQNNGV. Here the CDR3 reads CASSFLAGDLYEQYF. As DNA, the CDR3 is TGTGCCAGCAGCTTCCTAGCGGGGGACCTCTACGAGCAGTACTTC. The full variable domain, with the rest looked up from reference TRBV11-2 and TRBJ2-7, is EAGVAQSPRYKIIEKRQSVAFWCNPISGHATLYWYQQILGQGPKLLIQFQNNGVVDDSQLPKDRFSAERLKGVDSTLKIQPAKLEDSAVYLCASSFLAGDLYEQYFGPGTRLTVT.

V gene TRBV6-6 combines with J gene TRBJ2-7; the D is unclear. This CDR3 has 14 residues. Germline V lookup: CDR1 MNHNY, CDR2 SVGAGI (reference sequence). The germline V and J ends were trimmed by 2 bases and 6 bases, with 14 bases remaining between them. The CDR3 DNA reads TGTGCCAGCAGTTACCTCGGCAGTCTGAGCGAGCAGTACTTC. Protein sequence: CASSYLGSLSEQYF.

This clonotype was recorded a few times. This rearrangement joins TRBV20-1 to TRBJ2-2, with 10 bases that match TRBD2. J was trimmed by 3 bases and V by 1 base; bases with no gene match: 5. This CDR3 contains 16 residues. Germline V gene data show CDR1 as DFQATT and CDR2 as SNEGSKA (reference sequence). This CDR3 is CSARGTSGTYTGELFF. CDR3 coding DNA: TGCAGTGCTAGAGGTACTAGCGGGACCTACACCGGGGAGCTGTTTTTT.

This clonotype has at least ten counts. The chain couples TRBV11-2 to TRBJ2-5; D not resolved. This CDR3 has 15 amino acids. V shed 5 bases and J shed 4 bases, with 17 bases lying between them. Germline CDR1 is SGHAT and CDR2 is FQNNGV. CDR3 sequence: CASSQVWVTPETQYF. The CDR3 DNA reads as TGTGCCAGCAGCCAGGTGTGGGTAACCCCAGAGACCCAGTACTTC. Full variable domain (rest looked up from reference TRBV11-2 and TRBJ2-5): EAGVAQSPRYKIIEKRQSVAFWCNPISGHATLYWYQQILGQGPKLLIQFQNNGVVDDSQLPKDRFSAERLKGVDSTLKIQPAKLEDSAVYLCASSQVWVTPETQYFGPGTRLLVL.

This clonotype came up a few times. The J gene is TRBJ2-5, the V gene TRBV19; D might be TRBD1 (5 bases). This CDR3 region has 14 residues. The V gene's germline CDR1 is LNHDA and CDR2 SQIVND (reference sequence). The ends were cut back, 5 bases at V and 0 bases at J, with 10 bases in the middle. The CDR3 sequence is CASSPRQYQETQYF. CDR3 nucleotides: TGTGCCAGTAGTCCCCGACAGTACCAAGAGACCCAGTACTTC.

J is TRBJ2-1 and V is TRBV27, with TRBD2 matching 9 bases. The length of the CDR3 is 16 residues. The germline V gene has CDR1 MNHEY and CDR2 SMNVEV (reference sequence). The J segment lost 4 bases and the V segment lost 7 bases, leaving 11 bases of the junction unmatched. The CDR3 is CASIPQLAGKYNEQFF. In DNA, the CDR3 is TGTGCCAGCATACCCCAGCTAGCGGGAAAGTACAATGAGCAGTTCTTC.

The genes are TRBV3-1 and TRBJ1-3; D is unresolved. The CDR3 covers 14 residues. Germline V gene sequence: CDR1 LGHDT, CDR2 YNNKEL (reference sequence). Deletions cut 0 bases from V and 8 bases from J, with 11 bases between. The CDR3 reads CASSQDETEHTIYF. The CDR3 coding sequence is TGTGCCAGCAGCCAAGATGAAACAGAACACACCATATATTTT.

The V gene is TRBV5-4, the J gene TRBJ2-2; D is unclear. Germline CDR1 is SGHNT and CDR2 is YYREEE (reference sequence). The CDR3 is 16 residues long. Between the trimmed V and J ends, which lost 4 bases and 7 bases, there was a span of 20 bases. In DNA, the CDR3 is TGTGCCAGCAGCCAAGGGATGGCTTATAATAACGGGGAGCTGTTTTTT. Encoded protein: CASSQGMAYNNGELFF.